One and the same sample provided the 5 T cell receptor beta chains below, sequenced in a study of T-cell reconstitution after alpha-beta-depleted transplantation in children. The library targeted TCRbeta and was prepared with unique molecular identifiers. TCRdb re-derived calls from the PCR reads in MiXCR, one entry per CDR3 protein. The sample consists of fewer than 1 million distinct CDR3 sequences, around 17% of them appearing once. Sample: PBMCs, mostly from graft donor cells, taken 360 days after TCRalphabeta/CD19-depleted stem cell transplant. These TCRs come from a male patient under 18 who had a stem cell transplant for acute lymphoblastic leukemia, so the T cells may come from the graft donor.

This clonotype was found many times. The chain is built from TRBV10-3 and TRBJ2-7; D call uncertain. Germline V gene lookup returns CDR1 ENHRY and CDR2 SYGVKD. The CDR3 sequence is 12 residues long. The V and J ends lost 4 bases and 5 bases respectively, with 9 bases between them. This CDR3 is CAISVTLNEQYF. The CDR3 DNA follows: TGTGCCATCAGTGTAACACTAAACGAGCAGTACTTC.

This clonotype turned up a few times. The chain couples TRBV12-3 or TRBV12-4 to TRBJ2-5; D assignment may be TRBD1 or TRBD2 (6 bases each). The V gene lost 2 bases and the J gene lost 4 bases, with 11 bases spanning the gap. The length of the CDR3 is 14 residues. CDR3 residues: CASSLRLGGETQYF. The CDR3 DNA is TGTGCCAGCAGTTTAAGACTAGGGGGAGAGACCCAGTACTTC.

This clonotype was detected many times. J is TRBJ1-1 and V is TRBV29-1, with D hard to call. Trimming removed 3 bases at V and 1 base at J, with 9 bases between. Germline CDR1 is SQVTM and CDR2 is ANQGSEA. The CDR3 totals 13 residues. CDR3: CSVEYRKNTEAFF. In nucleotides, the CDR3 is TGCAGCGTTGAGTACAGAAAGAACACTGAAGCTTTCTTT.

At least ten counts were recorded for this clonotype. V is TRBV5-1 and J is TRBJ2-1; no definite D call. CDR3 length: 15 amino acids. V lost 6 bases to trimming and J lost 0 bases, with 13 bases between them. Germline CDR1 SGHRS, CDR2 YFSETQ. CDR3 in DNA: TGCGCCAGCATCCCAGCCTCCAGCTCCTACAATGAGCAGTTCTTC. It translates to CASIPASSSYNEQFF.

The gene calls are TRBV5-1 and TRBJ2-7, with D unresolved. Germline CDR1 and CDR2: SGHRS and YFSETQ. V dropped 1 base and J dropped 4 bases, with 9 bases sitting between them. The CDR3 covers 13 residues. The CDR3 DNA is TGCGCCAGCAGCTTGCGTCATTTTTACGAGCAGTACTTC. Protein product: CASSLRHFYEQYF.